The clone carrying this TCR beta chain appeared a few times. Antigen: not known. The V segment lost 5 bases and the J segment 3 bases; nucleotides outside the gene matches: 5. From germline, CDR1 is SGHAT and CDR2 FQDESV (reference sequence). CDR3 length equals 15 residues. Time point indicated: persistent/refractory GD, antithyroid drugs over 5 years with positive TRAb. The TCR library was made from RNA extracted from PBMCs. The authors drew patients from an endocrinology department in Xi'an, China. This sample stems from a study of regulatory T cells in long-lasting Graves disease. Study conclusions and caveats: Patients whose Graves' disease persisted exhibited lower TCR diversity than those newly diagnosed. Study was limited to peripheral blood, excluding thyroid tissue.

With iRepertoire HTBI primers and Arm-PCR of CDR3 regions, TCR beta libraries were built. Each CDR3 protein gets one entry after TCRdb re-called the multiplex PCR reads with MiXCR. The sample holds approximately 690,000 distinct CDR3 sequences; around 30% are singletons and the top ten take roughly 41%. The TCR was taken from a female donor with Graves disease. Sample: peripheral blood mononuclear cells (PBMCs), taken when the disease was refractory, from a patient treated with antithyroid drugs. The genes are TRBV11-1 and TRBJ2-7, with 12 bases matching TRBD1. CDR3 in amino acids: CASSARDRGLYEQYF. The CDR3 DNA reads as TGTGCCAGCAGCGCCCGGGACAGGGGGCTCTACGAGCAGTACTTC.